This is a list of T cell receptor beta chains from one sample in a study of identical twins. TCRdb reanalysed the 5' RACE reads using MiXCR and keeps one entry per CDR3 protein. The table records hundreds of thousands of distinct CDR3 sequences, over 8.5% of them present only once. The same data also went into a second study, on yellow fever vaccine responses in identical twins.

Specimen: CD8+ T cells sorted from blood. The receptors were gathered from a woman aged 18-29 years in good health. Each CDR3 is given with its conserved first and last residue. Fields, in order: D gene, J gene, V gene, clone size, CDR3 DNA, CDR3 protein. D genes are given only for firm matches. Clone sizes are given selectively: once, few, many, or a class where the clone is expanded.

D: TRBD1
J: TRBJ1-1
V: TRBV29-1
size: .
DNA: TGCAGCGTAGGGACAGGGGATGACTGGAATACTGAAGCTTTCTTT
CDR3: CSVGTGDDWNTEAFF

D: .
J: TRBJ2-2
V: TRBV24-1
size: many
DNA: TGTGCCACCAGTCCCGGGGGAGCCGGGGAGCTGTTTTTT
CDR3: CATSPGGAGELFF

D: TRBD1
J: TRBJ1-6
V: TRBV3-1
size: .
DNA: TGTGCCAGCAGCCGACTGGCCGACAGGGCATATAATTCACCCCTCCACTTT
CDR3: CASSRLADRAYNSPLHF

D: .
J: TRBJ2-3
V: TRBV20-1
size: few
DNA: TGCAGTGCTAGAGTCTTAGATGGGGCTCTCACAGATACGCAGTATTTT
CDR3: CSARVLDGALTDTQYF

D: .
J: TRBJ2-7
V: TRBV29-1
size: .
DNA: TGCAGCGTTGAAGGCCCGGGTTACGAGCAGTACTTC
CDR3: CSVEGPGYEQYF

D: TRBD2
J: TRBJ2-7
V: TRBV6-1
size: .
DNA: TGTGCCAGCAGGGGAGGGCTTTTCTACGAGCAGTACTTC
CDR3: CASRGGLFYEQYF

D: .
J: TRBJ2-7
V: TRBV7-9
size: few
DNA: TGTGCCAGCAGCTTAGGGGGGGGGCCTTCGGACTACGAGCAGTACTTC
CDR3: CASSLGGGPSDYEQYF

D: TRBD1
J: TRBJ2-1
V: TRBV11-2
size: few
DNA: TGTGCCAGCAGCTTCCCGGGACAGGGGATAAATGAGCAGTTCTTC
CDR3: CASSFPGQGINEQFF

D: TRBD1
J: TRBJ2-5
V: TRBV11-2
size: few
DNA: TGTGCCAGCAGCTTATTGACAGGGCCCCCCGAAGAGACCCAGTACTTC
CDR3: CASSLLTGPPEETQYF

D: .
J: TRBJ2-6
V: TRBV12-1
size: few
DNA: TGTGCCAGCAGCTTTTGCAGGCGGACAGGGGCGCGAGGGGCCAACGTCCTGACTTTC
CDR3: CASSFCRRTGARGANVLTF

D: .
J: TRBJ2-7
V: TRBV4-3
size: many
DNA: TGCGCCAGCAGCCAAGAGCGGAACTCCTACGAGCAGTACTTC
CDR3: CASSQERNSYEQYF

D: .
J: TRBJ2-6
V: TRBV28
size: .
DNA: TGTGCCAGCAGCCCACGGCCAGTTTGGGGGGCCAACGTCCTGACTTTC
CDR3: CASSPRPVWGANVLTF

D: .
J: TRBJ2-5
V: TRBV29-1
size: many
DNA: TGCAGCGTGGGGGCGGACAACCAAGAGACCCAGTACTTC
CDR3: CSVGADNQETQYF

D: .
J: TRBJ2-1
V: TRBV9
size: many
DNA: TGTGCCAGCAGCGTCGACATCCGTGGGCCATCCTACAATGAGCAGTTCTTC
CDR3: CASSVDIRGPSYNEQFF

D: .
J: TRBJ2-5
V: TRBV18
size: .
DNA: TGTGCCAGCTCACCAGAGAATGGAGAGACCCAGTACTTC
CDR3: CASSPENGETQYF

D: TRBD1
J: TRBJ2-7
V: TRBV7-9
size: many
DNA: TGTGCCAGCAGCCACCGGGACAGATACTACGAGCAGTACTTC
CDR3: CASSHRDRYYEQYF

D: TRBD2
J: TRBJ2-7
V: TRBV27
size: many
DNA: TGTGCCAGCAGTTTATTGGGCGGGGGTGCGTACTTC
CDR3: CASSLLGGGAYF

D: TRBD1
J: TRBJ2-1
V: TRBV28
size: few
DNA: TGTGCCAGCAGTTTCTGGGAGGGTCCAAACGCCGGGACAGGGGGAAATGAGCAGTTCTTC
CDR3: CASSFWEGPNAGTGGNEQFF

D: .
J: TRBJ2-5
V: TRBV6-5
size: .
DNA: TGTGCCAGCAGGGGACCGAGGGAGACCCAGTACTTC
CDR3: CASRGPRETQYF

D: .
J: TRBJ2-5
V: TRBV18
size: many
DNA: TGTGCCAGCTCACCACCGATTGGGAAGGGCCAAGAGACCCAGTACTTC
CDR3: CASSPPIGKGQETQYF

D: .
J: TRBJ2-2
V: TRBV4-3
size: few
DNA: TGCGCCAGCAGCCAAACCGGGTTCGGCACCGGGGAGCTGTTTTTT
CDR3: CASSQTGFGTGELFF

D: TRBD1
J: TRBJ2-2
V: TRBV29-1
size: .
DNA: TGCAGCGTTGTGTGGGACCAGGGGGAAGGCACCGGGGAGCTGTTTTTT
CDR3: CSVVWDQGEGTGELFF

D: .
J: TRBJ2-2
V: TRBV29-1
size: many
DNA: TGCAGCGCTAGGGGGGGCCTGAACACCGGGGAGCTGTTTTTT
CDR3: CSARGGLNTGELFF

D: .
J: TRBJ2-1
V: TRBV6-2/TRBV6-3
size: .
DNA: TGTGCCAGCAGTTATAACTGGCAGGGGACATACAATGAGCAGTTCTTC
CDR3: CASSYNWQGTYNEQFF

D: TRBD2
J: TRBJ2-5
V: TRBV28
size: .
DNA: TGTGCCAGCAGTTTTATTCTTTTGGCGGGAGCTGAAGAGACCCAGTACTTC
CDR3: CASSFILLAGAEETQYF

D: .
J: TRBJ2-3
V: TRBV7-2
size: .
DNA: TGTGCCAGCAGCTTAGGGGGCATCGGACCCACAGATACGCAGTATTTT
CDR3: CASSLGGIGPTDTQYF

D: .
J: TRBJ2-7
V: TRBV10-2
size: few
DNA: TGCGCCAGCAGCGCACCGGGACCGAACTACGAGCAGTACTTC
CDR3: CASSAPGPNYEQYF